This record concerns one T cell receptor beta chain sequence. Antigen unknown. The CDR3 is 16 amino acids. V shed 7 bases and J shed 5 bases, with 21 bases lying between them. Germline V gene sequence: CDR1 MGHDK, CDR2 SYGVNS. The record originates from a study of T cell responses to AZD1222 COVID-19 vaccine. Findings and caveats of the study: CD4 TCRs covered the whole spike, strongest at regions 160-218 and 743-854. Recipients of two AZD1222 doses showed rising Spike-specific TCR breadth and depth. Recipients of AZD1222 seropositive at baseline numbered only 6 or 7.

Generated by immunoSEQ multiplex PCR, the TCRdb table keeps only in-frame clones and is missing some. The sample shows some 250,000 clones, around 92% of them seen only once. Pooling covered second doses at about 4 or about 12 weeks. This sequence originates from an adult who received the AZD1222 COVID-19 vaccine. The V call is TRBV25-1, the J call TRBJ2-1; possibly TRBD1 for D (8 bases). This sample comprised peripheral blood, obtained 28 days after the second AZD1222 dose. CDR3 sequence (DNA): TGTGCCAGCAATACTATTACAGGGGGGGGGAACAATGAGCAGTTCTTC. Its protein is CASNTITGGGNNEQFF.